This T cell receptor beta chain was captured by sequencing in a study of T-cell reconstitution after alpha-beta-depleted transplantation in children. This CDR3 spans 17 amino acids. J gave up 1 base and V 4 bases, and 7 bases lay outside the gene matches. Germline V lookup: CDR1 SGHRS, CDR2 YFSETQ. Researchers prepared the TCRbeta library using unique molecular identifiers, the study reports. MiXCR, run by TCRdb on the PCR reads, gives a single entry per CDR3 protein. The sample holds approximately 210,000 distinct CDR3 sequences, about 14% seen once. The V gene is TRBV5-1, the J gene TRBJ2-4, with 11 bases aligning to TRBD2. The sequencing here drew on PBMCs from the stem cell graft donor, taken from the stem cell graft. This clonotype was obtained from a human donor who donated a stem cell graft to a child with acute lymphoblastic leukemia. CDR3 loop: CASSQTSGSGAKNIQYF. CDR3 DNA sequence: TGCGCCAGCAGCCAAACTAGCGGGAGTGGGGCCAAAAACATTCAGTACTTC.